One sample yielded the 10 T cell receptor beta chains listed below, sequenced in a study of blood T cells in healthy people across ages. A second PCR of about 7 to 11 cycles used a sample-barcoded 5' primer and a J-beta primer mix. TCRdb re-analysed the 5' RACE reads in MiXCR, keeping a single row per CDR3 protein. The sample consists of about 640,000 distinct CDR3 sequences, approximately 59% of them appearing once. The sequencing sample was made of blood. These receptors were obtained from a man in his 60s in good health.

This clonotype came up a few times. The rearrangement joins TRBV7-2 to TRBJ2-7, with 8 bases identical to TRBD2. The better agreement between TRBJ2-5 and the DNA end casts doubt on the J call. Germline CDR1 and CDR2: SGHTA and FQGNSA. The CDR3 covers 16 residues. DNA of the CDR3: TGTGCCAGCAGCCTTTCAGCCGGCGGGGGGTGGGAGACCCAGTACTTC. Translated, it gives CASSLSAGGGWETQYF.

This clonotype was recorded a few times. A much larger clone lies one base from this, so it may be a read error. This chain joins TRBV20-1 and TRBJ2-7; D not resolved. CDR3 length: 14 residues. Germline V lookup: CDR1 DFQATT, CDR2 SNEGSKA (reference sequence). The CDR3 bases are TGCAGTGCTAGTAGGGCAGGTAGCTCCGACGAGCAGTACTTC. Protein sequence: CSASRAGSSDEQYF.

This clonotype appeared a few times. The chain joins TRBV7-2 to TRBJ2-3; TRBD2 might be the D (6 bases). Germline CDR1 SGHTA, CDR2 FQGNSA. V dropped 2 bases and J dropped 3 bases, with 18 bases sitting between them. The CDR3 covers 17 residues. For the CDR3, the DNA is TGTGCCAGCAGCTTACAGTGGCGGGGAGGATGGACAGATACGCAGTATTTT. This gives the protein CASSLQWRGGWTDTQYF. The full variable domain, its missing parts supplied by reference TRBV7-2 and TRBJ2-3, is GAGVSQSPSNKVTEKGKDVELRCDPISGHTALYWYRQSLGQGLEFLIYFQGNSAPDKSGLPSDRFSAERTGGSVSTLTIQRTQQEDSAVYLCASSLQWRGGWTDTQYFGPGTRLTVL.

The chain couples TRBV3-1 to TRBJ2-5; D uncertain. Germline values: CDR1 LGHDT, CDR2 YNNKEL (reference sequence). V lost 1 base, J lost 3 bases, and 24 bases lay in between. The CDR3 is made up of 19 amino acids. The CDR3 spells CASSQGFRAALGDKETQYF. CDR3 DNA sequence: TGTGCCAGCAGCCAAGGGTTTCGCGCCGCCCTAGGCGATAAAGAGACCCAGTACTTC.

J is TRBJ2-5 and V is TRBV4-2; 12 bases fit TRBD2. Trimming cost V 3 bases and J 2 bases; bases outside gene matches: 4. The germline CDR1 and CDR2 sequences are LGHNA and YNFKEQ. The length of the CDR3 is 16 residues. The chain's CDR3 is CASSQELAGGQETQYF. CDR3 DNA sequence: TGTGCCAGCAGCCAGGAGCTAGCGGGGGGGCAAGAGACCCAGTACTTC.

This clonotype has ten or more counts. The rearrangement uses TRBV7-2 and TRBJ1-2; D ambiguous. Between the trimmed V and J ends, which lost 5 bases and 2 bases, there was a span of 9 bases. This CDR3 contains 13 residues. CDR1 SGHTA and CDR2 FQGNSA come from the germline V gene. The CDR3 DNA is TGTGCCAGCAGCGTAGACGGGAACTATGGCTACACCTTC. It yields the protein CASSVDGNYGYTF.

The chain uses TRBV28 and TRBJ1-5; 9 bases align to TRBD1. With 5 bases clipped from V and 7 bases from J, the junction kept 6 bases outside the gene matches. Per germline, CDR1 MDHEN and CDR2 SYDVKM. This CDR3 contains 14 residues. DNA for the CDR3: TGTGCCAGCAGTGTAACAGGGGGCCTACAGCCCCAGCATTTT. Encoded protein: CASSVTGGLQPQHF.

The chain recombines TRBV25-1 with TRBJ1-1; the D gene is possibly TRBD1 (6 bases). Trimming removed 2 bases from V and 8 bases from J, with 18 bases in between. Germline V CDR1 and CDR2: MGHDK, SYGVNS. This CDR3 region has 15 residues. CDR3: CASSEPGQRRSEAFF. The CDR3 nucleotides read TGTGCCAGCAGTGAACCCGGACAGCGCCGTTCGGAAGCTTTCTTT.

The chain is built from TRBV2 and TRBJ2-1; the D gene is possibly TRBD1 (5 bases). The CDR3 extends over 14 amino acids. V was clipped by 8 bases and J by 7 bases, with 18 bases between them. Per the germline V gene, CDR1 is SNHLY and CDR2 is FYNNEI. CDR3 coding DNA: TGTGCCAGCGATACAGGCCTGAATCGAAATGAGCAGTTCTTC. This codes for CASDTGLNRNEQFF.

This rearrangement joins TRBV29-1 to TRBJ2-7; 8 positions agree with TRBD1. The junction had 5 bases not matched to a gene; V was cut back by 1 base and J by 3 bases. Germline assignment: CDR1 SQVTM and CDR2 ANQGSEA. CDR3 length equals 14 residues. In DNA, the CDR3 is TGCAGCGTTGAAGTGTCGGACAGGGACTACGAGCAGTACTTC. It translates to CSVEVSDRDYEQYF.